This TCR beta chain was retrieved from a study of blood T cell repertoires in COVID-19. Germline values: CDR1 LGHDT, CDR2 YNNKEL (reference sequence). The ends lost 2 bases at V and 4 bases at J; junction bases unmatched: 1. The CDR3 totals 14 residues. Some clones are missing from TCRdb's copy, which holds only in-frame ones; the method was immunoSEQ multiplex PCR. The sample yields 200,000 to 300,000 clones, 75% to 95% seen once. The sequenced sample consisted of peripheral blood. The chain couples TRBV3-1 (or the pseudogene TRBV3-2) to TRBJ1-5; 8 nucleotides align to TRBD1. The source of this sequence is a person aged 18-29 years with COVID-19, enrolled during active disease. This CDR3 reads CASSQTGGNQPQHF. The CDR3 DNA sequence: TGTGCCAGCAGCCAAACAGGGGGTAATCAGCCCCAGCATTTT.